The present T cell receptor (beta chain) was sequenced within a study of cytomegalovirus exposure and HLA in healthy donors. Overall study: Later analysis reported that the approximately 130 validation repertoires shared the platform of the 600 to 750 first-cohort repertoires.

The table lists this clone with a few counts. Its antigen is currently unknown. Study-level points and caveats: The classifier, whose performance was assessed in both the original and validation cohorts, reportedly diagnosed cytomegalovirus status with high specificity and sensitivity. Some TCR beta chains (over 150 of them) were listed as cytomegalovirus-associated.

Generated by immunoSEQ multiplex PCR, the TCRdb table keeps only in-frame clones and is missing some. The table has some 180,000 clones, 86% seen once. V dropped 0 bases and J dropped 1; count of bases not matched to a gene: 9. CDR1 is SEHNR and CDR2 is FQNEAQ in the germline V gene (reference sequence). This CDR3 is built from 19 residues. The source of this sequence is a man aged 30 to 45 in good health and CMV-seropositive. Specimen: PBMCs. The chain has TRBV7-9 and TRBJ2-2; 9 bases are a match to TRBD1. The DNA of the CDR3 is TGTGCCAGCAGCTTAGCCCGTGGGGGGACAGGGCGGAACACCGGGGAGCTGTTTTTT. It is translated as CASSLARGGTGRNTGELFF.